The next 19 T cell receptor beta chains were all read from a single sample in a study of blood T cell repertoires in COVID-19. The protocol was immunoSEQ multiplex PCR, while the TCRdb copy is restricted to in-frame clones and leaves out a portion. The sample holds about 370,000 clones; more than 70% are singletons and the top ten take 2.5% to 3.5%. The specimen was peripheral blood. These receptors came from a woman aged 25 to 39 with COVID-19, enrolled during active disease.

J is TRBJ1-5 and V is TRBV28; D unclear. Germline V gene data show CDR1 as MDHEN and CDR2 as SYDVKM. This CDR3 comprises 12 residues. Trimming removed 5 bases at V and 9 bases at J, with 11 bases between. Here the CDR3 reads CASSPYFLPQHF. The CDR3 nucleotides are TGTGCCAGCAGTCCTTATTTCCTGCCCCAGCATTTT. The entire variable domain, with the rest obtained from reference TRBV28 and TRBJ1-5, is as follows: DVKVTQSSRYLVKRTGEKVFLECVQDMDHENMFWYRQDPGLGLRLIYFSYDVKMKEKGDIPEGYSVSREKKERFSLILESASTNQTSMYLCASSPYFLPQHFGDGTRLSIL.

V and J are TRBV28 and TRBJ2-1; D gene ambiguous. The CDR3 spans 12 residues. Per the germline V gene, CDR1 is MDHEN and CDR2 is SYDVKM. V was trimmed by 6 bases and J by 3 bases, leaving 6 bases between them. The CDR3 coding sequence is TGTGCCAGCAGGTCTAGCTACAATGAGCAGTTCTTC. This sequence encodes CASRSSYNEQFF.

V is TRBV10-1 and J is TRBJ1-2; the D gene is possibly TRBD1 (6 bases). The germline V gene encodes CDR1 WNHNN and CDR2 SYGVQD (reference sequence). V lost 4 bases and J lost 3, with 9 bases in between. The CDR3 consists of 13 residues. CDR3 sequence (DNA): TGCGCCAGCAGTGCGTCAGGGGACTATGGCTACACCTTC. The encoded protein is CASSASGDYGYTF.

The V and J genes are TRBV18 and TRBJ2-7; TRBD2 matches 8 bases. CDR3 size: 12 residues. V shed 6 bases and J 6 bases; nucleotides not matched to a gene: 4. Per germline, CDR1 KGHSH and CDR2 LQKENI. CDR3 nucleotide sequence: TGTGCCAGCTCGACGGGGGGGAGCGAGCAGTACTTC. Its translation: CASSTGGSEQYF.

The CDR3 loop reads CASSEPTSGVADTQYF. CDR3 nucleotides: TGCGCCAGCAGCGAACCGACTAGCGGGGTCGCAGATACGCAGTATTTT. This chain links TRBV5-1 with TRBJ2-3; TRBD2 aligns across 11 bases. Germline V gives CDR1 SGHRS, CDR2 YFSETQ. V trimming: 4 bases; J trimming: 4 bases; junction bases outside the gene matches: 8. The CDR3 is made up of 16 amino acids.

This rearrangement joins TRBV5-6 to TRBJ2-2; TRBD1 might be the D (5 bases). V dropped 0 bases and J dropped 3 bases, with 9 bases sitting between them. This CDR3 comprises 15 residues. Looked up from germline, CDR1 is SGHDT and CDR2 is YYEEEE. The CDR3 nucleotides read TGTGCCAGCAGCTTGGTAGGGGTTGACACCGGGGAGCTGTTTTTT. Translating it yields CASSLVGVDTGELFF.

The chain has TRBV10-3 and TRBJ1-2; D uncertain. The germline gives CDR1 ENHRY, CDR2 SYGVKD. With 4 bases removed from V and 5 bases from J, the gap between germline ends came to 11 bases. The CDR3 has 13 residues. CDR3 loop: CAISGELQYGYTF. The CDR3 region has the DNA TGTGCCATCAGTGGCGAGTTACAGTATGGCTACACCTTC.

This chain connects TRBV7-8 to TRBJ2-2; TRBD2 is a possible D gene (5 bases). V gave up 0 bases and J gave up 2 bases, with 10 bases separating them. CDR1 and CDR2 (germline): SGHVS, FQNEAQ. There are 16 residues in the CDR3. The CDR3 coding sequence is TGTGCCAGCAGCTTAGCAAACGCGGGCAACACCGGGGAGCTGTTTTTT. This sequence encodes CASSLANAGNTGELFF.

The chain is built from TRBV24-1 and TRBJ2-2, with TRBD1 matching over 10 bases. Looked up from germline, CDR1 is KGHDR and CDR2 is SFDVKD. V was pared by 4 bases and J by 2 bases, with 6 bases of the junction left unmatched. The CDR3 has 17 amino acids. The CDR3 coding sequence is TGTGCCACCAGTGACCTCCCGACAGGGGGCAACACCGGGGAGCTGTTTTTT. It specifies CATSDLPTGGNTGELFF.

This clone is a singleton in its sample. The chain combines TRBV5-8 with TRBJ2-3; 9 positions agree with TRBD1. The V segment lost 0 bases and the J segment 3 bases; nucleotides outside the gene matches: 5. The CDR3 spans 16 residues. The germline CDR1 and CDR2 sequences are SGHTS and YDEGEE. The CDR3 loop is CASSLGQGVLTDTQYF. DNA for the CDR3: TGTGCCAGCAGCTTGGGACAGGGGGTGTTAACAGATACGCAGTATTTT. Looking up the rest from reference TRBV5-8 and TRBJ2-3 gives the full variable domain: EAGVTQSPTHLIKTRGQQATLRCSPISGHTSVYWYQQALGLGLQFLLWYDEGEERNRGNFPPRFSGRQFPNYSSELNVNALELEDSALYLCASSLGQGVLTDTQYFGPGTRLTVL.

CDR3 protein: CASSYPFFYEQYF. The CDR3 DNA reads TGTGCCAGCAGTTACCCCTTCTTCTACGAGCAGTACTTC. The genes are TRBV6-2 or TRBV6-3 and TRBJ2-7; no firm D call. Germline CDR1 reads MNHEY; CDR2 reads SVGEGT. CDR3 length equals 13 residues. Trimming stripped 2 bases from V and 3 bases from J, with 8 bases between.

The gene calls are TRBV6-5 and TRBJ2-3; 9 bases fit TRBD2. CDR1 is MNHEY and CDR2 is SVGAGI in the germline V gene. This CDR3 contains 15 residues. With 6 bases clipped from V and 5 bases from J, the junction kept 9 bases outside the gene matches. CDR3 region: CASRSVAGAEDTQYF. The CDR3 DNA sequence: TGTGCCAGCAGGAGTGTAGCGGGGGCGGAAGATACGCAGTATTTT.

The V and J genes are TRBV19 and TRBJ2-6; 7 nucleotides match TRBD2. J gave up 1 base and V 6 bases, and 12 bases lay outside the gene matches. The CDR3 is made up of 18 amino acids. Germline V CDR1 and CDR2: LNHDA, SQIVND (reference sequence). The chain's CDR3 is CASRDLGGVPSGANVLTF. CDR3 bases: TGTGCCAGTAGGGACCTTGGGGGGGTCCCTTCTGGGGCCAACGTCCTGACTTTC.

The V gene is TRBV13, the J gene TRBJ2-7, with D possibly matching TRBD1 (5 bases). The germline V gene has CDR1 PRHDT and CDR2 FYEKMQ (reference sequence). There are 15 residues in the CDR3. Trimming shortened V by 4 bases and J by 2 bases, and 15 bases separated the two germline ends. The CDR3 loop is CASSSRKVGPYEQYF. CDR3 nucleotides: TGTGCCAGCAGCTCCCGGAAGGTGGGGCCCTACGAGCAGTACTTC.

The chain carries TRBV3-1 (or the pseudogene TRBV3-2) and TRBJ1-2; D is possibly TRBD1 (5 bases). The CDR3 length is 13 residues. The V and J ends lost 7 bases and 2 bases respectively, with 11 bases between them. CDR1 and CDR2 from the germline V gene are LGHDT and YNNKEL (reference sequence). CDR3: CASNAGYNYGYTF. CDR3 nucleotide sequence: TGTGCCAGCAATGCAGGGTACAACTATGGCTACACCTTC.

The chain combines TRBV19 with TRBJ2-4, with TRBD2 identical over 8 bases. V lost 6 bases and J lost 2; bases outside the gene matches: 3. CDR3 length equals 14 residues. Germline-derived CDR1 and CDR2 are LNHDA and SQIVND (reference sequence). The CDR3 loop reads CASSGGATKNIQYF. CDR3 nucleotides: TGTGCCAGTAGCGGGGGGGCTACCAAAAACATTCAGTACTTC.

The V and J genes are TRBV27 and TRBJ2-5; 11 positions agree with TRBD2. The germline gives CDR1 MNHEY, CDR2 SMNVEV (reference sequence). Trimming removed 6 bases from V and 2 bases from J; junction bases left unmatched: 11. The CDR3 runs 17 residues. The DNA of the CDR3 is TGTGCCAGCAGCAAATTGGGACTAGCGGAGAAACAAGAGACCCAGTACTTC. It specifies CASSKLGLAEKQETQYF.

The chain uses TRBV18 and TRBJ1-2; 9 nucleotides line up with TRBD1. The V and J ends lost 3 bases and 6 bases, in that order; junction bases with no gene match: 5. Germline CDR1 is KGHSH and CDR2 is LQKENI. The CDR3 is made up of 14 amino acids. DNA for the CDR3: TGTGCCAGCTCACCGACAGGGGGGGAGGATGGCTACACCTTC. Translation gives CASSPTGGEDGYTF.

The CDR3 here is CASSADRWGTEAFF. CDR3 in DNA: TGTGCCAGCAGTGCAGACAGGTGGGGCACTGAAGCTTTCTTT. The gene calls are TRBV25-1 and TRBJ1-1, with D possibly TRBD1 on 6 matching bases. The V gene's germline CDR1 is MGHDK and CDR2 SYGVNS. V shed 4 bases and J shed 4 bases, with 13 bases lying between them. This CDR3 is built from 14 residues.